This T cell receptor (beta chain) was sequenced for a study of post-analysis software for immune sequencing data. Study background: Secondary progressive, relapsing-remitting and progressive-relapsing multiple sclerosis were among the included disease courses.

Study-level points and caveats: Patients with multiple sclerosis recorded significantly lower normalized Chao1 diversity than controls, the study found. F measure clustering grouped samples strongly by preparation batch. In patients, about five TRBV segments were more frequent than in controls, with TRBV5-6, TRBV5-1 and TRBV20-1 among them.

This clonotype was counted only a few times. Antigen unknown. Germline V gives CDR1 SQVTM, CDR2 ANQGSEA. Trimming left V 4 bases short and J 6 bases short, with 14 bases between. The CDR3 loop spans 13 amino acids. Sequencing libraries made from TCR beta cDNA carried unique molecular identifiers. Via MiXCR, TCRdb re-called the PCR reads, giving one row per CDR3 protein. The sample yields 800,000 to 950,000 distinct CDR3 sequences, around 50% seen once. The TCR sequence derives from a girl aged 10-17 years with multiple sclerosis. The J gene is TRBJ2-3, the V gene TRBV29-1; TRBD2 might be the D (5 bases). The source material was blood. CDR3 sequence (DNA): TGCAGCGTTGGCCCGGGAAGGCCGGATACGCAGTATTTT. It codes for CSVGPGRPDTQYF.